The 26 T cell receptor beta chains below were found in one sample sequenced in a study of T cell clonality in common variable immunodeficiency. TCRdb's table, derived via immunoSEQ multiplex PCR, lists solely in-frame clones and lacks some. This sample shows more than 65,000 clones and no singletons; over 0.7% rests with the ten largest. Sequenced material: peripheral blood mononuclear cells. Every receptor here comes from a person between 18 and 70 years old in good health.

This clone has ten or more counts. Coverage ceases 3 residues before the CDR3 finishes, and the germline J gene fills in the end. The chain links TRBV12-3 or TRBV12-4 to TRBJ2-2; 12 nucleotides match TRBD2. V shed 5 bases, J shed 3 bases, and the junction held 1 base outside the gene matches. The CDR3 has 15 amino acids. CDR3 loop: CASSRTSGDTGELFF. The part of the CDR3 DNA that was read is TGTGCCAGCAGTCGGACTAGCGGGGACACCGGGGAG.

This clone was seen at least ten times. The read is 3 residues too short to cover the CDR3 end, so that end is filled in from the germline J gene. The chain links TRBV5-1 to TRBJ2-5; D gene uncertain. This CDR3 is 16 amino acids long. CDR1 SGHRS and CDR2 YFSETQ come from the germline V gene. V was pared by 2 bases and J by 0 bases, with 14 bases between. CDR3 DNA (partial): TGCGCCAGCAGCTTTCTTGGGTGGCAGGACCAAGAGACC. It encodes CASSFLGWQDQET. The entire CDR3 protein is CASSFLGWQDQETQYF.

This clone has ten or more counts. The CDR3 end falls 3 residues outside the read, so it is completed with the germline J gene. The chain joins TRBV10-3 to TRBJ2-5; 7 bases fit TRBD1. CDR1 and CDR2 from the germline V gene are ENHRY and SYGVKD. The CDR3 totals 13 residues. The trim removed 4 bases at V and 4 bases at J, leaving 3 bases unmatched. The CDR3 bases that were read are TGTGCCATCAGTGTAGAGGGGGCAGAGACC. It codes for CAISVEGAET. The entire CDR3 protein reads CAISVEGAETQYF.

This clone has ten or more counts. The read gets to within 3 residues of the CDR3 end, and the germline J gene fills in the rest. The chain links TRBV7-3 to TRBJ1-6; 8 bases agree with TRBD1. V dropped 5 bases and J dropped 7; count of bases not matched to a gene: 7. This CDR3 spans 15 amino acids. The germline V gene has CDR1 SGHTA and CDR2 FQGTGA. CDR3 DNA, as far as it was read: TGTGCCAGCAGCGGACAGGGACTCGCCAATTCACCC. Encoded protein: CASSGQGLANSP. The complete CDR3 sequence is CASSGQGLANSPLHF.

This clone was seen at least ten times. The read gets to within 3 residues of the CDR3 end, and the germline J gene fills in the rest. The chain employs TRBV30 and TRBJ2-7, with D unclear. This CDR3 has 14 residues. Germline V gives CDR1 GTSNPN, CDR2 SVGIG (reference sequence). The V end lost 2 bases, the J end lost 2 bases, and 13 bases lay between the germline ends. CDR3 region: CAWSMTRHAYEQYF. CDR3 DNA (partial): TGTGCCTGGAGTATGACGAGACATGCCTACGAG.

This clone was observed at least ten times. The read stops 3 residues short of the end of the CDR3; the missing end is completed from the germline J gene. The V gene is TRBV18, the J gene TRBJ2-1, with 7 bases identical to TRBD2. The CDR3 covers 13 residues. V gave up 9 bases and J gave up 6 bases; unmatched junction bases: 8. The germline CDR1 and CDR2 sequences are KGHSH and LQKENI. Incomplete CDR3 DNA: TGTGCCAGTCAGGCTAGCGGTTTCAATGAG. It is translated as CASQASGFNE. The complete CDR3 protein is CASQASGFNEQFF.

This clone was counted ten times or more. The sequenced fragment ends 3 residues before the CDR3 boundary, so the rest is inferred from the germline J gene. The chain couples TRBV6-2 or TRBV6-3 to TRBJ2-2; D remains unclear. V shed 5 bases and J shed 7 bases, with 20 bases lying between them. The V gene's germline CDR1 is MNHEY and CDR2 SVGEGT. The CDR3 totals 16 residues. The CDR3 protein is CASSPSRVNRGGELFF. The covered CDR3 bases are TGTGCCAGCAGTCCTTCCAGAGTCAACAGAGGCGGGGAG.

This clone was counted at least ten times. The read terminates 3 residues ahead of where the CDR3 ends, so the germline J gene completes it. V usage is TRBV12-3 or TRBV12-4 and J usage is TRBJ2-7, with 7 bases identical to TRBD1. The CDR3 is 13 residues long. With 6 bases clipped from V and 2 bases from J, the junction kept 4 bases outside the gene matches. Partial CDR3 DNA: TGTGCCAGCAGCACCGGGACAGCCTACGAG. Its translation is CASSTGTAYE. The CDR3 as a whole reads CASSTGTAYEQYF.

This clone was found many times. Incomplete CDR3 DNA: TGTGCCAGCACCCGAATCAGCCCTAGCGGGAGCCTAAAAGAGACC. It translates to CASTRISPSGSLKET. In full, the CDR3 reads CASTRISPSGSLKETQYF. V gene TRBV14 combines with J gene TRBJ2-5; 10 bases map to TRBD2. The CDR3 extends 3 residues past the end of the read, so its final part is completed from the germline J gene. Trimming took 7 bases from V and 3 from J; bases not matched to a gene: 17. Germline V lookup: CDR1 SGHDN, CDR2 FVKESK. The CDR3 extends over 18 amino acids.

This clone occurred many times. Read data end 3 residues before the CDR3 end; the end is taken from the germline J gene. The chain combines TRBV4-2 with TRBJ2-5, with 9 positions matching TRBD2. Germline loops: CDR1 LGHNA, CDR2 YNFKEQ. This CDR3 contains 17 residues. The V gene end was trimmed by 4 bases and the J gene end by 3 bases; junction bases not matched to a gene: 12. The CDR3 loop reads CASSPSGGGRGEETQYF. The CDR3 DNA, read in part, is TGTGCCAGCAGCCCCTCGGGGGGCGGGAGGGGGGAAGAGACC.

This clone was picked up many times. The CDR3 is cut off 3 residues early in the read; its end comes from the germline J gene. The chain couples TRBV29-1 to TRBJ2-1, with 10 bases matching TRBD2. The CDR3 covers 14 residues. The V gene's germline CDR1 is SQVTM and CDR2 ANQGSEA. V trimming: 6 bases; J trimming: 4 bases; junction bases outside the gene matches: 6. The chain's CDR3 is CSVETSGAYNEQFF. CDR3 DNA (partial): TGCAGCGTGGAAACTAGCGGGGCTTACAATGAG.

This clone was observed at least ten times. Sequencing ends 3 residues short of the CDR3 end; the germline J gene provides the rest. The chain combines TRBV7-2 with TRBJ2-7; 8 bases line up with TRBD1. V lost 0 bases to trimming and J lost 6 bases; unmatched junction nucleotides: 4. The CDR3 spans 14 residues. Germline V gene lookup returns CDR1 SGHTA and CDR2 FQGNSA. The sequenced part of the CDR3 DNA is TGTGCCAGCAGCTTAGCGGGACAGGCGTCCGAG. Its translation: CASSLAGQASE. From start to end, the CDR3 is CASSLAGQASEQYF.

This clone was seen at least ten times. The CDR3 is cut off 3 residues early in the read; its end comes from the germline J gene. Other DNA sequences in this sample translate to the same CDR3. This chain joins TRBV7-9 and TRBJ1-4, with D unresolved. This CDR3 comprises 15 residues. Deletions cut 1 base from V and 6 bases from J, with 12 bases between. The V gene's germline CDR1 is SEHNR and CDR2 FQNEAQ (reference sequence). CDR3 sequence reads: CASSLGPSLDEKLFF. Incomplete CDR3 DNA: TGTGCCAGCAGCTTAGGGCCCTCTTTGGATGAAAAA.

Notes on this clone: Sequencing ends 3 residues short of the CDR3 end; the germline J gene provides the rest. The rearrangement uses TRBV25-1 and TRBJ2-5, with 14 bases identical to TRBD2. This CDR3 region has 21 residues. Trimming removed 3 bases from V and 2 bases from J; junction bases left unmatched: 17. From germline, CDR1 is MGHDK and CDR2 SYGVNS. CDR3 sequence reads: CASSEASGTSGRPRPQETQYF. The covered CDR3 bases are TGTGCCAGCAGTGAGGCCAGCGGGACTAGCGGGAGACCCCGCCCACAAGAGACC.

Ten or more counts support this clone. The CDR3 is cut off 3 residues early in the read; its end comes from the germline J gene. The chain recombines TRBV18 with TRBJ2-7, with D perhaps being TRBD1 or TRBD2 (5 bases each). V shed 2 bases and J shed 0 bases, with 8 bases lying between them. Germline V gene sequence: CDR1 KGHSH, CDR2 LQKENI. The CDR3 extends over 14 amino acids. The CDR3 bases that were read are TGTGCCAGCTCACCAGCAGGGAGCTCCTACGAG. This gives the protein CASSPAGSSYE. The full CDR3 is CASSPAGSSYEQYF. The full variable domain, completed using reference TRBV18 and TRBJ2-7, is NAGVMQNPRHLVRRRGQEARLRCSPMKGHSHVYWYRQLPEEGLKFMVYLQKENIIDESGMPKERFSAEFPKEGPSILRIQQVVRGDSAAYFCASSPAGSSYEQYFGPGTRLTVT.

Worth noting for this clone: The sequenced fragment ends 3 residues before the CDR3 boundary, so the rest is inferred from the germline J gene. This chain connects TRBV7-8 to TRBJ2-1, with TRBD2 identical over 10 bases. The CDR3 has 15 amino acids. V was pared by 2 bases and J by 5 bases, with 3 bases of the junction left unmatched. Looked up from germline, CDR1 is SGHVS and CDR2 is FQNEAQ. The CDR3: CASSLLAGVNNEQFF. The sequenced CDR3 bases are TGTGCCAGCAGCTTACTAGCGGGAGTCAACAATGAG.

This clone was counted at least ten times. The sequenced part of the CDR3 DNA is TGTGCCAGCAGTTTAGACTCCTCATCCAACAATGAG. It yields the protein CASSLDSSSNNE. From start to end, the CDR3 is CASSLDSSSNNEQFF. The V call is TRBV12-3 or TRBV12-4, the J call TRBJ2-1; D gene unclear. Read data end 3 residues before the CDR3 end; the end is taken from the germline J gene. With 1 base removed from V and 5 bases from J, the gap between germline ends came to 12 bases. The CDR3 spans 15 residues.

This clone was seen ten or more times. The read stops 3 residues short of the end of the CDR3; the missing end is completed from the germline J gene. The chain couples TRBV20-1 to TRBJ1-6; 8 nucleotides match TRBD1. Germline assignment: CDR1 DFQATT and CDR2 SNEGSKA (reference sequence). This CDR3 contains 13 residues. The V segment lost 6 bases and the J segment 9 bases; nucleotides outside the gene matches: 7. The sequenced CDR3 bases are TGCAGTGCCCAGGGGGCCCAGGGTTCACCC. This encodes CSAQGAQGSP. The complete CDR3 protein is CSAQGAQGSPLHF.

Ten or more counts support this clone. Here the CDR3 reads CASSLPERGKETQYF. CDR3 bases read: TGTGCCAGCAGTTTACCCGAGCGGGGGAAAGAGACC. The chain joins TRBV28 to TRBJ2-5, with 8 bases matching TRBD2. The read gets to within 3 residues of the CDR3 end, and the germline J gene fills in the rest. J lost 3 bases, V lost 2 bases, and 5 bases had no gene match. CDR1 MDHEN and CDR2 SYDVKM come from the germline V gene. This CDR3 has 15 amino acids.

This clone has more than one count but fewer than ten. The read finishes 3 residues shy of the CDR3 end, and the germline J gene is used to complete it. This chain links TRBV20-1 with TRBJ1-1, with 9 bases lining up with TRBD1. Germline V gives CDR1 DFQATT, CDR2 SNEGSKA (reference sequence). V dropped 7 bases and J dropped 1; count of bases not matched to a gene: 10. The CDR3 covers 15 residues. Incomplete CDR3 DNA: TGCAGTGGCACGGACAGGGGCCGAGCGAACACTGAA. It specifies CSGTDRGRANTE. The complete CDR3 reads CSGTDRGRANTEAFF.

In its sample, this clone was seen many times. The read is 3 residues too short to cover the CDR3 end, so that end is filled in from the germline J gene. The rearrangement joins TRBV18 to TRBJ2-3; 8 positions agree with TRBD2. The V segment lost 1 base and the J segment 4 bases; nucleotides outside the gene matches: 7. In germline, CDR1 is KGHSH, CDR2 LQKENI. The CDR3 contains 16 residues. The covered CDR3 bases are TGTGCCAGCTCACCACTGGGACTAGAGAGTCCAGATACG. As protein: CASSPLGLESPDT. The entire CDR3 protein reads CASSPLGLESPDTQYF.

At least ten counts were recorded for this clone. Sequencing ends 3 residues short of the CDR3 end; the germline J gene provides the rest. The chain combines TRBV11-2 with TRBJ2-7; 10 nucleotides agree with TRBD2. This CDR3 comprises 15 residues. From germline, CDR1 is SGHAT and CDR2 FQNNGV. The ends lost 5 bases at V and 4 bases at J; junction bases unmatched: 8. CDR3 bases read: TGTGCCAGCAGCCCAAAAACTAGCGGGGCGTACGAG. Translated, it gives CASSPKTSGAYE. The full CDR3 protein is CASSPKTSGAYEQYF.

Ten or more counts support this clone. CDR3 DNA, as far as it was read: TGCGCCAGCAGTGATCGACAGGGGGCTATCGCTGAA. Amino acid sequence: CASSDRQGAIAE. The complete CDR3 protein is CASSDRQGAIAEAFF. V and J are TRBV5-1 and TRBJ1-1; 10 positions agree with TRBD1. The read terminates 3 residues before the CDR3 end, so the remaining end is supplied by the germline J gene. Germline V gives CDR1 SGHRS, CDR2 YFSETQ. The CDR3 spans 15 residues. The V gene end was trimmed by 5 bases and the J gene end by 6 bases; junction bases not matched to a gene: 10.

Concerning this clone: The CDR3 end is not reached by the read, which stops 3 residues before it; the germline J gene fills it in. Different DNA sequences within this sample yield the same CDR3. The chain links TRBV18 to TRBJ2-1, with 16 bases aligning to TRBD2. CDR1 is KGHSH and CDR2 is LQKENI in the germline V gene. The CDR3 spans 19 residues. Trimming cost V 6 bases and J 2 bases; bases outside gene matches: 10. The CDR3 reads CASSPPLGTSGRAYNEQFF. CDR3 bases read: TGTGCCAGCTCCCCCCCGTTGGGGACTAGCGGGAGGGCCTACAATGAG. Supplemented by reference TRBV18 and TRBJ2-1, the full variable domain reads NAGVMQNPRHLVRRRGQEARLRCSPMKGHSHVYWYRQLPEEGLKFMVYLQKENIIDESGMPKERFSAEFPKEGPSILRIQQVVRGDSAAYFCASSPPLGTSGRAYNEQFFGPGTRLTVL.

This clone has a handful of counts. The read stops 3 residues short of the end of the CDR3; the missing end is completed from the germline J gene. V gene TRBV20-1 combines with J gene TRBJ1-6; maybe TRBD1 (6 bases). There are 17 residues in the CDR3. CDR1 DFQATT and CDR2 SNEGSKA come from the germline V gene (reference sequence). Trimming left V 5 bases short and J 0 bases short, with 17 bases between. The sequenced part of the CDR3 DNA is TGCAGTGCTGCTCGGGACAAGCCGAGCTCCTATAATTCACCC. Amino acid sequence: CSAARDKPSSYNSP. The whole CDR3 sequence is CSAARDKPSSYNSPLHF.

This clone was observed at least ten times. Relative to the germline gene, one junction end is altered; a read error may explain this. The missing CDR3 end, 3 residues past where the read stops, is filled in from the germline J gene. V gene TRBV4-2 combines with J gene TRBJ2-2, with 10 bases matching TRBD2. Germline lookup yields CDR1 LGHNA and CDR2 YNFKEQ. The CDR3 length is 18 residues. The chain's CDR3 is CASRSLPAGGPNTGELFF. CDR3 DNA (partial): TGCGCCAGCAGATCCCTACCAGCGGGAGGGCCGAACACCGGGGAG.